This entry lists 20 T cell receptor beta chains sequenced from one sample in a study of blood T cell repertoires in COVID-19. Method: immunoSEQ multiplex PCR; TCRdb's copy keeps in-frame clones and lacks some. The table has around 300,000 clones, 85% seen once. Sequenced: peripheral blood. The receptors here all came from a woman aged 45-59 years with active or convalescent COVID-19.

This clone has at least ten counts. The J gene is TRBJ1-1, the V gene TRBV28; TRBD1 matches 7 bases. The CDR3 loop spans 15 amino acids. With 5 bases clipped from V and 3 bases from J, the junction kept 9 bases outside the gene matches. Germline assignment: CDR1 MDHEN and CDR2 SYDVKM. The CDR3 here is CASSRQGVVDTEAFF. The CDR3 nucleotides are TGTGCCAGCAGTAGACAGGGAGTAGTGGACACTGAAGCTTTCTTT.

The CDR3 bases are TGTGCCAGCAGTTTAGCGTCAATCAATGAGCAGTTCTTC. As protein: CASSLASINEQFF. V usage is TRBV12-3 or TRBV12-4 and J usage is TRBJ2-1; D gene unclear. The V gene lost 0 bases and the J gene lost 6 bases, with 6 bases spanning the gap. The length of the CDR3 is 13 residues.

The genes are TRBV11-2 and TRBJ1-5, with D unclear. Trimming shortened V by 1 base and J by 5 bases, and 6 bases separated the two germline ends. The CDR3 loop spans 13 amino acids. Germline V gene data show CDR1 as SGHAT and CDR2 as FQNNGV. This CDR3 reads CASSLVVDQPQHF. Written as DNA, the CDR3 is TGTGCCAGCAGCTTAGTCGTTGATCAGCCCCAGCATTTT.

This chain joins TRBV5-4 and TRBJ1-1, with 10 positions matching TRBD1. This CDR3 region has 15 residues. Germline V gene lookup returns CDR1 SGHNT and CDR2 YYREEE (reference sequence). With V trimmed by 4 bases and J by 4 bases, 7 bases remained unmatched. The CDR3 DNA follows: TGTGCCAGCAGCAACCGGGACAGGGGCGGCACTGAAGCTTTCTTT. Its protein is CASSNRDRGGTEAFF.

This chain links TRBV28 with TRBJ2-3; D is possibly TRBD2 (5 bases). From germline, CDR1 is MDHEN and CDR2 SYDVKM. Trimming removed 1 base at V and 6 bases at J, with 8 bases between. The CDR3 consists of 13 residues. The CDR3 protein is CASSLSGSDTQYF. DNA for the CDR3: TGTGCCAGCAGTTTATCGGGATCGGATACGCAGTATTTT.

This chain joins TRBV11-2 and TRBJ1-1; possibly TRBD1 for D (5 bases). The CDR3 spans 12 residues. Trimming removed 7 bases at V and 4 bases at J, with 10 bases between. Germline V CDR1 and CDR2: SGHAT, FQNNGV. The CDR3 DNA is TGTGCCAGCACCCTCGGGGGCACTGAAGCTTTCTTT. This gives the protein CASTLGGTEAFF.

This sequence joins TRBV5-1 and TRBJ2-3; TRBD2 agrees at 8 bases. The V gene end was trimmed by 0 bases and the J gene end by 0 bases; junction bases not matched to a gene: 9. The length of the CDR3 is 18 residues. The germline V gene has CDR1 SGHRS and CDR2 YFSETQ. The CDR3 DNA follows: TGCGCCAGCAGCTTGGGGGACACCCGACTAGCGAGCACAGATACGCAGTATTTT. Protein: CASSLGDTRLASTDTQYF.

This clone was counted once. The gene calls are TRBV14 and TRBJ1-3; D gene unclear. The CDR3 loop spans 18 amino acids. Germline V gene data show CDR1 as SGHDN and CDR2 as FVKESK. V lost 0 bases to trimming and J lost 0 bases, with 15 bases between them. DNA for the CDR3: TGTGCCAGCAGCCAAGATCTGAGGCGCCCAATCTCTGGAAACACCATATATTTT. Residues: CASSQDLRRPISGNTIYF.

The V gene is TRBV7-6, the J gene TRBJ1-2; D ambiguous. This CDR3 is 16 amino acids long. The germline gives CDR1 SGHVS, CDR2 FNYEAQ. Trimming took 5 bases from V and 3 from J, leaving 19 bases between them. The CDR3 loop reads CASSPTGGRMDYGYTF. The DNA for the CDR3 is TGTGCCAGCAGCCCGACGGGAGGCCGCATGGACTATGGCTACACCTTC. Together with reference TRBV7-6 and TRBJ1-2, the CDR3 gives the full variable domain: GAGVSQSPRYKVTKRGQDVALRCDPISGHVSLYWYRQALGQGPEFLTYFNYEAQQDKSGLPNDRFSAERPEGSISTLTIQRTEQRDSAMYRCASSPTGGRMDYGYTFGSGTRLTVV.

The chain uses TRBV10-2 and TRBJ2-2; 14 bases are shared with TRBD2. Germline CDR1 reads WSHSY; CDR2 reads SAAADI. This CDR3 contains 17 residues. V lost 2 bases and J lost 5; bases outside the gene matches: 4. This chain's CDR3 is CASSEPGLAGGTGELFF. CDR3 coding DNA: TGCGCCAGCAGTGAGCCCGGACTAGCGGGAGGAACCGGGGAGCTGTTTTTT.

The chain is built from TRBV2 and TRBJ2-3; TRBD2 matches at 9 bases. The germline CDR1 and CDR2 sequences are SNHLY and FYNNEI. V lost 2 bases and J lost 1; bases outside the gene matches: 4. This CDR3 has 16 residues. CDR3 sequence reads: CASSERRGRGTDTQYF. The CDR3 DNA reads TGTGCCAGCAGTGAACGACGCGGGAGGGGCACAGATACGCAGTATTTT.

V usage is TRBV7-3 and J usage is TRBJ2-7; perhaps TRBD2 as D (6 bases). V lost 5 bases, J lost 7 bases, and 18 bases lay in between. Germline V CDR1 and CDR2: SGHTA, FQGTGA. CDR3 length: 14 amino acids. The CDR3 is CASSPVGGTEEQYF. As DNA, the CDR3 is TGTGCCAGCAGCCCCGTTGGGGGGACCGAGGAGCAGTACTTC.

This chain joins TRBV2 and TRBJ1-4; maybe TRBD1 (6 bases). The CDR3 is 14 residues long. Trimming stripped 4 bases from V and 1 base from J, with 7 bases between. Germline V lookup: CDR1 SNHLY, CDR2 FYNNEI. This CDR3 reads CASSVGGTNEKLFF. For the CDR3, the DNA is TGTGCCAGCAGTGTAGGGGGAACTAATGAAAAACTGTTTTTT.

The V gene is TRBV19, the J gene TRBJ2-3; TRBD2 matches at 10 bases. The CDR3 consists of 17 residues. Trimming removed 3 bases from V and 4 bases from J; junction bases left unmatched: 10. Germline CDR1 LNHDA, CDR2 SQIVND (reference sequence). This CDR3 is CASSISSASGSADTQYF. The CDR3 nucleotides are TGTGCCAGTAGTATTTCGTCGGCTAGCGGGAGTGCAGATACGCAGTATTTT.

This chain links TRBV28 with TRBJ1-5; 9 bases fit TRBD1. The J segment lost 11 bases and the V segment lost 5 bases, leaving 4 bases of the junction unmatched. This CDR3 region has 12 residues. CDR1 and CDR2 (germline): MDHEN, SYDVKM. The CDR3 loop reads CASSLTGGSQHF. Written as DNA, the CDR3 is TGTGCCAGCAGTCTGACAGGGGGTTCCCAGCATTTT.

J is TRBJ1-1 and V is TRBV5-1; D is unresolved. Looked up from germline, CDR1 is SGHRS and CDR2 is YFSETQ. This CDR3 comprises 14 residues. Trimming left V 3 bases short and J 2 bases short, with 11 bases between. The CDR3 protein is CASSSVGLNTEAFF. For the CDR3, the DNA is TGCGCCAGCAGCTCGGTGGGCCTTAACACTGAAGCTTTCTTT.

This clone has just a few counts. The chain links TRBV5-1 to TRBJ2-7; 10 bases map to TRBD1. The CDR3 has 15 amino acids. Trimming removed 4 bases from V and 5 bases from J; junction bases left unmatched: 9. CDR1 SGHRS and CDR2 YFSETQ come from the germline V gene. The CDR3 reads CASSVWGQGSDEQYF. The CDR3 DNA reads as TGCGCCAGCAGCGTGTGGGGACAGGGGAGTGACGAGCAGTACTTC.

This chain links TRBV27 with TRBJ2-5, with D unclear. CDR1 and CDR2 (germline): MNHEY, SMNVEV (reference sequence). The V and J ends lost 1 base and 2 bases respectively, with 8 bases between them. There are 14 residues in the CDR3. The CDR3 sequence: CASSLFSPQETQYF. CDR3 coding DNA: TGTGCCAGCAGTTTATTCTCCCCTCAAGAGACCCAGTACTTC.

The chain has TRBV7-9 and TRBJ2-7, with 11 nucleotides matching TRBD2. Looked up from germline, CDR1 is SEHNR and CDR2 is FQNEAQ (reference sequence). The CDR3 consists of 19 residues. J was trimmed by 5 bases and V by 0 bases; bases with no gene match: 15. DNA for the CDR3: TGTGCCAGCAGCTTAGCCGGCAGGGGATTAGCGGGAGGGTACCACGAGCAGTACTTC. It specifies CASSLAGRGLAGGYHEQYF. The whole variable domain, remainder taken from reference TRBV7-9 and TRBJ2-7, is DTGVSQNPRHKITKRGQNVTFRCDPISEHNRLYWYRQTLGQGPEFLTYFQNEAQLEKSRLLSDRFSAERPKGSFSTLEIQRTEQGDSAMYLCASSLAGRGLAGGYHEQYFGPGTRLTVT.

The CDR3 DNA reads as TGTGCCAGCAGCGCGGGACAGGGGGCATTTGAGAACTATGGCTACACCTTC. Amino acids: CASSAGQGAFENYGYTF. This chain links TRBV11-2 with TRBJ1-2; the match to TRBD1 covers 12 bases. CDR3 length: 17 amino acids. Germline V gene sequence: CDR1 SGHAT, CDR2 FQNNGV. The ends lost 5 bases at V and 2 bases at J; junction bases unmatched: 9. The full variable domain, with the rest looked up from reference TRBV11-2 and TRBJ1-2, is EAGVAQSPRYKIIEKRQSVAFWCNPISGHATLYWYQQILGQGPKLLIQFQNNGVVDDSQLPKDRFSAERLKGVDSTLKIQPAKLEDSAVYLCASSAGQGAFENYGYTFGSGTRLTVV.